The 21 T cell receptor beta chains reported below all come from one sample, sequenced in a study of regulatory T cells in long-lasting Graves disease. As for time point: persistent/refractory GD, antithyroid drugs over 5 years with positive TRAb. PBMCs provided the RNA from which the TCR library was made. The TCR beta library used iRepertoire HTBI primers with Arm-PCR amplification of CDR3. In TCRdb, the multiplex PCR reads were re-called with MiXCR into one record per CDR3 protein. The data contain a few hundred thousand distinct CDR3 sequences, 20% to 25% of them singletons. Source: peripheral blood mononuclear cells (PBMCs), taken when the disease was refractory, from a patient treated with antithyroid drugs. The receptors come from a female donor with Graves disease.

The table lists this clonotype with a few counts. V gene TRBV3-1 combines with J gene TRBJ2-4; D is possibly TRBD1 or TRBD2 (5 bases each). CDR3 size: 15 residues. CDR1 is LGHDT, CDR2 YNNKEL, per germline (reference sequence). V was clipped by 4 bases and J by 1 base, with 11 bases between them. The CDR3 DNA follows: TGTGCCAGCAGCCTAGAGGGGCCGGCCAAAAACATTCAGTACTTC. As protein: CASSLEGPAKNIQYF.

This clonotype was found once. This CDR3 is CASSEGPREQYF. The CDR3 bases are TGTGCCAGCAGTGAAGGGCCCCGCGAGCAGTACTTC. The V and J genes are TRBV25-1 and TRBJ2-7; no firm D call. Trimming cost V 2 bases and J 6 bases, with 8 bases left between them. The CDR3 has 12 residues. Germline CDR1 reads MGHDK; CDR2 reads SYGVNS.

This clonotype was seen at least ten times. V usage is TRBV20-1 and J usage is TRBJ2-5, with 7 bases matching TRBD2. The junction had 12 bases not matched to a gene; V was cut back by 0 bases and J by 5 bases. The CDR3 runs to 16 residues. Per germline, CDR1 DFQATT and CDR2 SNEGSKA (reference sequence). CDR3 residues: CSARDGGGAGFETQYF. In DNA form, the CDR3 reads TGCAGTGCTAGAGATGGGGGGGGAGCAGGGTTTGAGACCCAGTACTTC.

There are many counts of this clonotype. The V gene is TRBV12-3 or TRBV12-4, the J gene TRBJ1-1; D unclear. This CDR3 spans 13 amino acids. The V and J ends lost 6 bases and 3 bases respectively, with 11 bases between them. CDR3 bases: TGTGCCAGCAGCTCTGTGGGTGACACTGAAGCTTTCTTT. Its translation: CASSSVGDTEAFF.

This clonotype was picked up many times. CDR3 bases: TGTGCCAGCAGCTTAGATGGGACAGGGAAGGGCTACACCTTC. It codes for CASSLDGTGKGYTF. The gene calls are TRBV7-2 and TRBJ1-2; 9 bases map to TRBD1. This CDR3 has 14 amino acids. CDR1 is SGHTA, CDR2 FQGNSA, per germline. The V gene end was trimmed by 1 base and the J gene end by 8 bases; junction bases not matched to a gene: 5.

A note on this clonotype: Possible read error: a much larger clone is one base away. This chain connects TRBV27 to TRBJ2-5; D gene unclear. Germline V gene sequence: CDR1 MNHEY, CDR2 SMNVEV (reference sequence). V shed 7 bases and J shed 4 bases, with 10 bases lying between them. CDR3 length: 12 amino acids. The CDR3 nucleotides read TGTGCCAGCAATATGAAAGGAGAGACCCAGTACTTC. This sequence encodes CASNMKGETQYF.

The chain employs TRBV10-3 and TRBJ2-7; D gene unclear. Germline values: CDR1 ENHRY, CDR2 SYGVKD. Trimming left V 7 bases short and J 7 bases short, with 17 bases between. The CDR3 loop spans 13 amino acids. Here the CDR3 reads CAITGHFGLEQYF. DNA for the CDR3: TGTGCCATCACCGGCCACTTCGGTCTTGAGCAGTACTTC.

In DNA form, the CDR3 reads TGTGCCAGCAGTGAGGGCCTAGCCGACACCGGGGAGCTGTTTTTT. The encoded protein is CASSEGLADTGELFF. The V and J genes are TRBV6-1 and TRBJ2-2; tentative D call: TRBD2 (5 bases). CDR1 is MNHNS and CDR2 is SASEGT in the germline V gene. This CDR3 spans 15 amino acids. Trimming cost V 3 bases and J 3 bases, with 11 bases left between them.

A remark on this clonotype: A much larger clone sits a single nucleotide away, making a read error possible. The chain joins TRBV2 to TRBJ1-5; no reliable D call. Germline CDR1 SNHLY, CDR2 FYNNEI. This CDR3 is built from 14 residues. The chain's CDR3 is CASSGGLENQPRHF. Written as DNA, the CDR3 is TGTGCCAGCAGTGGTGGACTGGAAAACCAGCCCCGGCATTTT.

This clonotype was seen repeatedly, ten times or more. V is TRBV6-1 and J is TRBJ2-7; possible D gene TRBD2, 6 bases. V lost 7 bases and J 3 bases, leaving 16 bases between the germline ends. This CDR3 is 14 amino acids long. Looked up from germline, CDR1 is MNHNS and CDR2 is SASEGT. The CDR3 here is CASKKTRLIYEQYF. CDR3 DNA: TGTGCCAGCAAGAAGACTAGATTGATCTACGAGCAGTACTTC.

Concerning this clonotype itself: Just one base apart from a much larger clone, this may be a read error. The V gene is TRBV6-1, the J gene TRBJ2-4, with D uncertain. Trimming removed 5 bases from V and 6 bases from J, with 11 bases in between. The CDR3 sequence is 13 residues long. The germline V gene encodes CDR1 MNHNS and CDR2 SASEGT. CDR3 coding DNA: TGTGCCAGCAGTCTGGATGGCCCAAACATTCAGTACTTC. Residues: CASSLDGPNIQYF.

This clonotype was counted ten times or more. CDR3 region: CAWAPDRGPHEQYF. In DNA, the CDR3 is TGTGCCTGGGCCCCAGACAGGGGGCCTCACGAGCAGTACTTC. V is TRBV30 and J is TRBJ2-7; 10 bases fit TRBD1. In germline, CDR1 is GTSNPN, CDR2 SVGIG (reference sequence). V shed 5 bases, J shed 5 bases, and the junction held 9 bases outside the gene matches. This CDR3 has 14 amino acids.

This rearrangement joins TRBV7-2 to TRBJ2-7; the D call may be TRBD1 or TRBD2 (5 bases each). Trimming stripped 5 bases from V and 0 bases from J, with 17 bases between. Germline CDR1 SGHTA, CDR2 FQGNSA. CDR3 length: 16 amino acids. CDR3 nucleotide sequence: TGTGCCAGCAGCGGCGACCGGGACCACAGCTCCTACGAGCAGTACTTC. This sequence encodes CASSGDRDHSSYEQYF.

This clonotype was counted many times. The chain recombines TRBV11-2 with TRBJ1-6; D uncertain. Germline-derived CDR1 and CDR2 are SGHAT and FQNNGV. Trimming removed 1 base from V and 7 bases from J, with 20 bases in between. This CDR3 has 18 amino acids. The CDR3 here is CASSLVDVSAAQNSPLHF. In DNA, the CDR3 is TGTGCCAGCAGCTTAGTTGATGTGTCGGCAGCTCAAAATTCACCCCTCCACTTT.

At least ten counts were recorded for this clonotype. The gene calls are TRBV11-2 and TRBJ2-5; TRBD1 aligns across 7 bases. Looked up from germline, CDR1 is SGHAT and CDR2 is FQNNGV. V lost 1 base to trimming and J lost 0 bases; unmatched junction nucleotides: 11. This CDR3 comprises 18 residues. The CDR3 sequence is CASSLGPPGQLYQETQYF. Here the CDR3 DNA reads TGTGCCAGCAGCTTAGGCCCGCCGGGACAGCTGTACCAAGAGACCCAGTACTTC.

This clonotype was observed at least ten times. The gene calls are TRBV7-2 and TRBJ2-5; weak D call: TRBD1 (5 bases). The CDR3 runs to 16 residues. In germline, CDR1 is SGHTA, CDR2 FQGNSA. The V end lost 3 bases, the J end lost 5 bases, and 19 bases lay between the germline ends. CDR3 in amino acids: CASSFVTGLLGETQYF. CDR3 in DNA: TGTGCCAGCAGCTTCGTAACAGGTCTCCTAGGGGAGACCCAGTACTTC.

The chain links TRBV7-9 to TRBJ2-3; weak D call: TRBD1 (7 bases). Germline values: CDR1 SEHNR, CDR2 FQNEAQ (reference sequence). The V end lost 3 bases, the J end lost 6 bases, and 13 bases lay between the germline ends. This CDR3 has 14 amino acids. The CDR3 loop reads CASSLTGRMDTQYF. The CDR3 bases are TGTGCCAGCAGCTTGACAGGGAGGATGGATACGCAGTATTTT.

Comment on this clonotype: Being one base from a much bigger clone, this may be a read error. The rearrangement links TRBV20-1 to TRBJ2-2; no firm D call. Trimming pared 0 bases from V and 4 bases from J, leaving 12 bases between. There are 15 residues in the CDR3. The V gene's germline CDR1 is DFQATT and CDR2 SNEGSKA (reference sequence). For the CDR3, the DNA is TGCAGTGCTAGAGATCCTAGGCTTAGCACCGGGGAGCTGTTTTTT. It is translated as CSARDPRLSTGELFF.

The V call is TRBV20-1, the J call TRBJ2-2, with 11 positions matching TRBD2. The CDR3 covers 16 residues. Germline V lookup: CDR1 DFQATT, CDR2 SNEGSKA (reference sequence). V lost 6 bases and J lost 5; bases outside the gene matches: 11. The CDR3 coding sequence is TGCAGTGCCCTACTAGCGGGAGATGTATGGACCGGGGAGCTGTTTTTT. Protein: CSALLAGDVWTGELFF.

V usage is TRBV19 and J usage is TRBJ2-2; the D is unclear. Germline assignment: CDR1 LNHDA and CDR2 SQIVND (reference sequence). V dropped 9 bases and J dropped 2 bases, with 16 bases sitting between them. This CDR3 has 15 amino acids. The CDR3 DNA is TGTGCCAGCGCTCTAGGACGTACAAACACCGGGGAGCTGTTTTTT. It encodes CASALGRTNTGELFF.

The chain has TRBV12-3 or TRBV12-4 and TRBJ2-7, with D unclear. Trimming stripped 3 bases from V and 6 bases from J, with 6 bases between. The CDR3 has 11 amino acids. The CDR3: CASSFGLEQYF. CDR3 sequence (DNA): TGTGCCAGCAGTTTTGGTCTCGAGCAGTACTTC.